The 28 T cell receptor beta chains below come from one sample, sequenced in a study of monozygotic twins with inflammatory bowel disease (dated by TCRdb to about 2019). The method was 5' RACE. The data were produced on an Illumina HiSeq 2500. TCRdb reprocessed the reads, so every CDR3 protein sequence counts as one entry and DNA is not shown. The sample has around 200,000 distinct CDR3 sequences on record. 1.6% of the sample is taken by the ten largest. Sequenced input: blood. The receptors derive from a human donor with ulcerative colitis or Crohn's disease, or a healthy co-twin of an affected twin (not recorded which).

The CDR3: CSAVPLAGQQETQYF. The V gene is TRBV20-1, the J gene TRBJ2-5; the D gene TCRdb calls, TRBD2, cannot be checked with no DNA. CDR1 DFQATT and CDR2 SNEGSKA come from the germline V gene (reference sequence). The CDR3 has 15 amino acids.

The CDR3 sequence is CASSLIVAGSNYGYTF. This chain connects TRBV7-8 to TRBJ1-2; TCRdb returns TRBD1, unconfirmable since there is no DNA. Germline V gene sequence: CDR1 SGHVS, CDR2 FQNEAQ. The CDR3 has 16 residues.

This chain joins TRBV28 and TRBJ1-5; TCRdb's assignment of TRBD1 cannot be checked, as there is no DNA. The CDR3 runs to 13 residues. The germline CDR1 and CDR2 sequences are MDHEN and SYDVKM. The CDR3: CASNGGGNQPQHF.

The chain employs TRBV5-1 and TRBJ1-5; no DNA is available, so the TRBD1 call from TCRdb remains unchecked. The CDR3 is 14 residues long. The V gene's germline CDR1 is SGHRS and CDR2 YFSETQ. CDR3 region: CASSSQAGNQPQHF. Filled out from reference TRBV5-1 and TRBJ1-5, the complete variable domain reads KAGVTQTPRYLIKTRGQQVTLSCSPISGHRSVSWYQQTPGQGLQFLFEYFSETQRNKGNFPGRFSGRQFSNSRSEMNVSTLELGDSALYLCASSSQAGNQPQHFGDGTRLSIL.

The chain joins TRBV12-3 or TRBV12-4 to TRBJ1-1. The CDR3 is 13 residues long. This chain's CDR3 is CASTSSLNTEAFF.

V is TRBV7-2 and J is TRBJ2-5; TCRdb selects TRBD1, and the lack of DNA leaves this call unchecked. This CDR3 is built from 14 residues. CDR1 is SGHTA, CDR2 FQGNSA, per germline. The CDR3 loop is CASSYGQGRETQYF.

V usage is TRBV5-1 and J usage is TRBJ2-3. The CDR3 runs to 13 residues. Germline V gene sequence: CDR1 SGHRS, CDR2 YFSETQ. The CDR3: CASSLETADTQYF.

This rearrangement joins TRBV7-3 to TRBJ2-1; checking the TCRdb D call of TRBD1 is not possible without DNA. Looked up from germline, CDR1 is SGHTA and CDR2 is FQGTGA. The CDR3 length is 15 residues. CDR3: CASSLEGDSYNEQFF.

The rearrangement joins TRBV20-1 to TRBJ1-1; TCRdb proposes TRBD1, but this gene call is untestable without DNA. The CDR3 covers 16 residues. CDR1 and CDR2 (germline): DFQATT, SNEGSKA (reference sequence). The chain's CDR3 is CSAGGVTGIPRTEAFF.

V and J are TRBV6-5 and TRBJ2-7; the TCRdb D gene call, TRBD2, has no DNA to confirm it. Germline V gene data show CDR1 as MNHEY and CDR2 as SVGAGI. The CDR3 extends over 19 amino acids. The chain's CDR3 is CASSSSTGYPLSSSYEQYF.

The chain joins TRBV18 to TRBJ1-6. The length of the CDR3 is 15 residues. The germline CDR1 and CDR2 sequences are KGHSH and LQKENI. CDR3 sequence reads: CASSPGRAGNSPLHF.

Here the CDR3 reads CASSQPRGGLGYGYTF. V and J are TRBV4-1 and TRBJ1-2. The length of the CDR3 is 16 residues. Germline V gene data show CDR1 as MGHRA and CDR2 as YSYEKL.

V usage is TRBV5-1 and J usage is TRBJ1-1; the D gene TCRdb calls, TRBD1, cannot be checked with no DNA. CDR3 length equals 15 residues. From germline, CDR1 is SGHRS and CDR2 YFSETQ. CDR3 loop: CASSFSPGEVREAFF.

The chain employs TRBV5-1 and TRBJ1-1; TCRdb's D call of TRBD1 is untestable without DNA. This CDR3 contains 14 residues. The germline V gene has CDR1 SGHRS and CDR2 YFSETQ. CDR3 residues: CASSSLGSLPEAFF.

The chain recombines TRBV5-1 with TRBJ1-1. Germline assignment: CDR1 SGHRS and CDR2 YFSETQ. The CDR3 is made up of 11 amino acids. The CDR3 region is CASSSMTEAFF. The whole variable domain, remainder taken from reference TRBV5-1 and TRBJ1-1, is KAGVTQTPRYLIKTRGQQVTLSCSPISGHRSVSWYQQTPGQGLQFLFEYFSETQRNKGNFPGRFSGRQFSNSRSEMNVSTLELGDSALYLCASSSMTEAFFGQGTRLTVV.

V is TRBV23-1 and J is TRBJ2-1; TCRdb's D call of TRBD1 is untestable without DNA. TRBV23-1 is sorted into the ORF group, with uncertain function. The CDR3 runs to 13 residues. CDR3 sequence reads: CASAPGVYNEQFF.

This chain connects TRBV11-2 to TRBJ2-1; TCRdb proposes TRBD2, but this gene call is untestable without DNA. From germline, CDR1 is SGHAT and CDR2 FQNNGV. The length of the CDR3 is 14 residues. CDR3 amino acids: CASSLTGEGNEQFF.

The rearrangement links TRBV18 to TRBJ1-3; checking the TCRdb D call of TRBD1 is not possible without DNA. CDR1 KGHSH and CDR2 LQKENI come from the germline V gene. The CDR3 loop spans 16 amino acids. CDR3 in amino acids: CASSPPGQGFGNTIYF.

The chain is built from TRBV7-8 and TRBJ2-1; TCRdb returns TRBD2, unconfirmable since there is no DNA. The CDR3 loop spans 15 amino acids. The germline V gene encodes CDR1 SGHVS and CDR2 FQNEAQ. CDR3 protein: CASSLAGTRANEQFF.

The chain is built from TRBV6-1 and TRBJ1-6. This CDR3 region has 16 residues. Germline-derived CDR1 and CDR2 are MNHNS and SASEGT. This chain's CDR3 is CASSLKGNSYNSPLHF.

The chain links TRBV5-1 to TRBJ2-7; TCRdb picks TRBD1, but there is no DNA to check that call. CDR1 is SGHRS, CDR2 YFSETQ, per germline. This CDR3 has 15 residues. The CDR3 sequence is CASSLSTGGVYEQYF.

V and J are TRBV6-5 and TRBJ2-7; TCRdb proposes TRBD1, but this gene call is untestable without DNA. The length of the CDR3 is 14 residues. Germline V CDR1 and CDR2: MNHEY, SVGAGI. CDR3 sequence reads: CASSYAGTGNEQYF.

CDR3 amino acids: CASSYMTSGANEQYF. The V and J genes are TRBV5-5 and TRBJ2-7; the D gene TCRdb calls, TRBD2, cannot be checked with no DNA. This CDR3 comprises 15 residues. Germline CDR1 SGHKS, CDR2 YYEKEE (reference sequence).

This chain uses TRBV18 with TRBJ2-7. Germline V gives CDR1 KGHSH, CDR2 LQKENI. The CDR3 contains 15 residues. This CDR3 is CASSPIATATYEQYF.

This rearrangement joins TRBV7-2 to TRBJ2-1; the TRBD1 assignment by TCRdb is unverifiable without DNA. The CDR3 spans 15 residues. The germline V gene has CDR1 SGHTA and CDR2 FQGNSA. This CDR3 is CASSLTGTPSEEQFF.

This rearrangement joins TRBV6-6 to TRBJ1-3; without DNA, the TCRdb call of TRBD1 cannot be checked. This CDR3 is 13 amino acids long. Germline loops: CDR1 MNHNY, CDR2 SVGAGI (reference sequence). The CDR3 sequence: CASRDRGLNTIYF.

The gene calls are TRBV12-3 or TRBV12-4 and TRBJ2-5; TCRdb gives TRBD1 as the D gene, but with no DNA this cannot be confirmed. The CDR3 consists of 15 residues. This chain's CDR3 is CASSLASTGKETQYF.

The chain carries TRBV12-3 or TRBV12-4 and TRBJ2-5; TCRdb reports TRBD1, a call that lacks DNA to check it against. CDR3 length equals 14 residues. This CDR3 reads CASSSRGSQETQYF.